The rows below give T cell receptor beta chains drawn from one sample of a study of blood T cell repertoires in COVID-19. Sequenced by immunoSEQ multiplex PCR; TCRdb stores in-frame clones only, minus some. The table has about 55,000 clones, roughly 88% seen once. What was sequenced was peripheral blood. These receptors were taken from a man aged 80 or over with acute or convalescent COVID-19. Each CDR3 is given without its conserved first and last residue.

CDR3aa: AISEQGNHGYT
v_gene: TRBV10-3

CDR3aa: ASSQGDRVEQF
v_gene: TRBV4-2

CDR3aa: ASRHLRGQLNTEAF
v_gene: TRBV28

CDR3aa: ASSSELESYEQY
v_gene: TRBV7-8

CDR3aa: ASRTLGQSNEKLF
v_gene: TRBV6-5

CDR3aa: ASSRVQGHDGYT
v_gene: TRBV7-9

CDR3aa: ASSDKRGTNEKLF
v_gene: TRBV6-1

CDR3aa: ASSQETGNEKLF
v_gene: TRBV3-1/TRBV3-2

CDR3aa: ASSYSKNTEAF
v_gene: TRBV6-5

CDR3aa: ASSYSLAGATDTQY
v_gene: TRBV6-5

CDR3aa: ASSQVGQGRVSYEQY
v_gene: TRBV3-1/TRBV3-2

CDR3aa: ASSYTTGRDYGYT
v_gene: TRBV6-5

CDR3aa: ASSYQGTNQPQH
v_gene: TRBV2

CDR3aa: AGRGQSNEKLF
v_gene: TRBV2

CDR3aa: ASRWSGQNSPLH
v_gene: TRBV19

CDR3aa: ASSPLETNTEAF
v_gene: TRBV18

CDR3aa: ASSLEGAGTYEQY
v_gene: TRBV13

CDR3aa: ASSPDRGSNYGYT
v_gene: TRBV18

CDR3aa: ATSSRDTSTDTQY
v_gene: TRBV15

CDR3aa: ASSQVTGMAWTNEKLF
v_gene: TRBV4-1

CDR3aa: ASSLGAEEETQY
v_gene: TRBV11-3

CDR3aa: ASSRQGYEQY
v_gene: TRBV6-5

CDR3aa: ASSYSARPTH
v_gene: TRBV6-5

CDR3aa: ASSQAGGQKFTGELF
v_gene: TRBV3-1/TRBV3-2

CDR3aa: ASSFGTNSYEQY
v_gene: TRBV2

CDR3aa: ASSLGGTGEETQY
v_gene: TRBV5-1

CDR3aa: ASSWTSGGASYEQY
v_gene: TRBV5-1

CDR3aa: SGRTGGTYEQY
v_gene: TRBV29-1

CDR3aa: ASSEQYNSNQPQH
v_gene: TRBV2

CDR3aa: ASSPGQTTNEKLF
v_gene: TRBV5-1

CDR3aa: ASSLTSGGSDTQY
v_gene: TRBV7-9

CDR3aa: ASSTPEDRGAIDQPQH
v_gene: TRBV21-1

CDR3aa: ASSLPSGTDTQY
v_gene: TRBV6-2/TRBV6-3

CDR3aa: ASSAIGSGANVLT
v_gene: TRBV4-1

CDR3aa: ATYAGDVYGYT
v_gene: TRBV6-1

CDR3aa: ASRSGQGHGYT
v_gene: TRBV5-6

CDR3aa: ASTSGGFSYEQY
v_gene: TRBV6-5

CDR3aa: ATLRGSGASYEQY
v_gene: TRBV28

CDR3aa: ASSPSMWSGYT
v_gene: TRBV9

CDR3aa: ASSLRQGAYEQY
v_gene: TRBV5-6

CDR3aa: ASSVEAGIEYGYT
v_gene: TRBV9

CDR3aa: ASIRPGGGEQF
v_gene: TRBV6-5

CDR3aa: ASSNRVSGELF
v_gene: TRBV6-6

CDR3aa: AWSMGQGPSYEQY
v_gene: TRBV30

CDR3aa: ASSQGRQGAFAEAF
v_gene: TRBV4-1

CDR3aa: ASRSTESYNSPLH
v_gene: TRBV25-1

CDR3aa: ASSPPTGGNGELF
v_gene: TRBV18

CDR3aa: ASSTTGDSRYGYT
v_gene: TRBV7-3

CDR3aa: ASSSGQGGASETQY
v_gene: TRBV11-3

CDR3aa: ASSLAGHGVGDEQY
v_gene: TRBV5-6

CDR3aa: ASSEPGNTEAF
v_gene: TRBV25-1

CDR3aa: ASSVDRFDNSPLH
v_gene: TRBV9

CDR3aa: ASSSSLGAGAQGEQY
v_gene: TRBV6-9

CDR3aa: ASSPRLNTEAF
v_gene: TRBV6-5

CDR3aa: ASGLWAGLYQETQY
v_gene: TRBV12-5

CDR3aa: ASSRTSGGQNEQF
v_gene: TRBV6-5

CDR3aa: ASSQGLGQLGSEQY
v_gene: TRBV3-1/TRBV3-2

CDR3aa: ASSLARGLDNEQF
v_gene: TRBV11-3